This T cell receptor beta chain was captured by sequencing in a study of response to subunit inactivated influenza vaccine (dated by TCRdb to about 2018). Context from the whole study: The study used deep quantitative T cell receptor repertoire profiling to track responses to a trivalent subunit inactivated influenza vaccine.

Trimming leaves V shorter by 5 bases and J shorter by 5 bases, with the junction holding 6 bases beyond the gene matches. The CDR3 covers 15 residues, taking in both the cysteine and the phenylalanine. The read is trimmed to its CDR3 DNA, 45 bases read in frame from base 1. CDR1 and CDR2, per the germline V gene (reference sequence), are SEHNR and FQNEAQ. On this clonotype itself: No antigen is known for it. No per-base quality is available; no much larger clone lies one base away.

The library was generated by RT-PCR. Sequencing relied on an Illumina HiSeq 2500. TCRdb trimmed the raw reads at Q25, called clones with MiXCR and kept productive beta chains. Here each entry gathers all rows of one CDR3 protein and keeps the most common genes and DNA. For this sample the table gives hundreds of thousands of distinct CDR3 sequences, of which 15% to 18% were detected only once. Around 10% of the sample is in the top ten clones. Results and caveats for the whole study, not just this receptor: The authors suggested that each seasonal influenza vaccination may recruit only a limited number of new T cells.

The sequence links TRBV7-9 to TRBJ1-4; 9 junctional bases match TRBD1. The clonotype was recovered from a man aged 45-65 years who received an inactivated influenza vaccine. Donor details come from another sample of the same person, matched by shared clones. The sample in question was PBMCs from blood, obtained roughly 12 days after vaccination. Here the CDR3 is given as CASSAGQGRNEKLFF. The nucleotides are TGTGCCAGCAGCGCAGGACAGGGGAGGAATGAAAAACTGTTTTTT.